Described below is a single TCR beta chain sequence and its context. Its antigen is not yet known. Base qualities are missing; no much larger clone stands one base away. Library preparation used 5' RACE. A second PCR of roughly 6 to 11 cycles was run with a J-beta primer mix and a sample-barcoded 5' primer. Each TCR beta cDNA molecule received a unique molecular identifier from a template-switch 5' adaptor carrying 12 random nucleotides. Each sample yielded at least 3 million CDR3-containing paired-end reads. The Mint cDNA synthesis kit, primed by a TRBC-specific oligonucleotide, was used to synthesize first-strand cDNA from all RNA. All cDNA was treated with uracil-DNA glycosylase and then went through a first 18-cycle PCR with the universal primers M1SS and BC2_uni_R. The authors' analysis ran thus. Each sample was normalized by randomly selecting 1 million high-quality reads, each carrying a distinct molecular identifier. Reads with shared molecular identifiers were discarded instead of being binned into consensus sequences. MiTCR, run with a Q25 quality threshold and the strictest error-elimination algorithm, handled CDR3 identification, clonotype clustering and error correction. A nonparametric unseen species model with Euler transformation was used to estimate a lower bound on total TCR beta diversity. In TCRdb, the public reads were trimmed at Q25 with fastp and aligned with MiXCR, with productive beta chains retained. Rows with one shared CDR3 protein collapse into an entry with the most common genes and DNA. TCRdb assigned the V and J calls; the authors' analysis was not used. This sample has fewer than 2 million distinct CDR3 sequences in its table, and approximately 40% of those were observed once. The top ten clones comprise 20% to 25% of the sample.

Systemically healthy Caucasian individuals from Russia, approximately 39 in total and aged about 6 to 95 years, were included as donors. Each donor gave around 9.5 milliliters of peripheral blood, collected into EDTA-treated Vacutainer tubes. Ficoll-Paque density-gradient centrifugation was used to isolate PBMCs, with at least 7 million per sample. Trizol reagent was used to extract total RNA from PBMCs, with at least 5.5 micrograms per sample. The percentages of naive CD45RAhigh/CD27high T cells were determined by flow cytometry on a PBMC aliquot from every donor. This record belongs to a study of blood T cells in healthy people across ages (dated by TCRdb to about 2015). As for the study more broadly: In model experiments, template switching captured about one uniquely barcoded TCR beta cDNA molecule for every two T cells. Age-related changes in TCR beta repertoire diversity were measured in the study by deep sequencing normalized with unique cDNA molecular identifiers. The donors were divided into four age groups: young (average approximately 17 years), middle-aged (over 35), aged (approximately 59) and long-lived (roughly 82). To avoid experimental bias, donors of different ages were distributed randomly across sequencing lanes. The study analyzed two additional independent replicas of 1 million unique cDNA reads from the same blood draw for two donors, one aged 18 to 29 and one aged 80 or older. What the authors observed across the whole study: Because donor CMV infection status was unknown, age-related changes in expanded clonotypes were potentially confounded. Observed TCR beta diversity per million T cells fell roughly linearly with age, and a significant reduction was already apparent by age around 39. Conclusive comparison of naive and antigen-experienced compartments was prevented by the profiling of bulk unsorted PBMCs. There was a strong correlation between observed TCR beta diversity and the percentage of naive T cells measured by flow cytometry. The long-lived group showed more naive CD4+ T cells, fewer expanded clones and increased TCR diversity than the aged group, suggesting age selection. Total diversity estimates from one million sequenced T cells were considered lower bounds and underestimates.

This sequence was found in a human donor in good health. The sequencing input was blood.

The CDR3 in this case is CASSQVAGGTPQYF. The base sequence is TGTGCCAGCAGCCAAGTAGCGGGGGGGACTCCGCAGTATTTT. The chain is assembled from TRBV14 and TRBJ2-3, with 11 bases aligning to TRBD2. From cysteine to phenylalanine, the CDR3 is 14 amino acids long. Only the CDR3 part of the read is kept: 42 bases, read in frame from the first base. The germline V gene supplies CDR1 SGHDN and CDR2 FVKESK. Germline trimming amounts to 1 base on V and 10 bases on J, with 4 as the count of junction bases outside the gene matches.